The present entry profiles one T cell receptor (beta chain) with its context. Antigen unknown. The PCR used 60 Vbeta and 13 Jbeta primers. Profiling relied on immunoSEQ multiplex PCR, and the TCRdb table lists in-frame clones only, not all of them. The sample contains 100,000 to 150,000 clones, around three quarters of which appear only once. The sample comes from a study of cytomegalovirus exposure and HLA in healthy donors. Study context: From donors who were HLA-typed, an early data release held 75 million to 85 million unique TCRs. Regarding the study as a whole: Judged likely to be a sequencing artifact was a cluster of highly shared sequence variants. Most subjects' HLA-A and HLA-B alleles were reportedly predicted from TCR beta sequences.

V dropped 3 bases and J dropped 3 bases, with 7 bases sitting between them. CDR3 length: 12 amino acids. Per germline, CDR1 SGHTS and CDR2 YDEGEE. The source is a man aged 35 to 55 in good health and CMV-seronegative. Input material: PBMCs. V is TRBV5-8 and J is TRBJ2-7; D is undetermined. As DNA, the CDR3 is TGTGCCAGCAGCTCCAGGATCTACGAGCAGTACTTC. It encodes CASSSRIYEQYF. The whole variable domain, remainder taken from reference TRBV5-8 and TRBJ2-7, is EAGVTQSPTHLIKTRGQQATLRCSPISGHTSVYWYQQALGLGLQFLLWYDEGEERNRGNFPPRFSGRQFPNYSSELNVNALELEDSALYLCASSSRIYEQYFGPGTRLTVT.